This T cell receptor (beta chain) was documented in a study of blood T cell repertoires in COVID-19. How the authors handled the data: Estimation of nucleated cell counts was performed using reference gene primer amplification. Sequencing used immunoSEQ multiplex PCR; TCRdb keeps in-frame clones, though not all of them. V and J calls plus clone size are reproduced from that table; the DNA served to infer D and trimming. This sample yields 40,000 to 50,000 clones, of which more than 70% are seen a single time; about 4.8% belongs to the top ten. Between the trimmed V and J ends, which lost 7 bases and 3 bases, there was a span of 13 bases. This CDR3 is 13 amino acids long. Germline V lookup: CDR1 MDHEN, CDR2 SYDVKM.

The clonotype comes from a human donor in a cohort sampled during active COVID-19. The sequencing sample was made of peripheral blood. The V call is TRBV28, the J call TRBJ2-7; no firm D call. CDR3 in DNA: TGTGCCAGCACAAACCAGGAAATCTACGAGCAGTACTTC. Its translation is CASTNQEIYEQYF.